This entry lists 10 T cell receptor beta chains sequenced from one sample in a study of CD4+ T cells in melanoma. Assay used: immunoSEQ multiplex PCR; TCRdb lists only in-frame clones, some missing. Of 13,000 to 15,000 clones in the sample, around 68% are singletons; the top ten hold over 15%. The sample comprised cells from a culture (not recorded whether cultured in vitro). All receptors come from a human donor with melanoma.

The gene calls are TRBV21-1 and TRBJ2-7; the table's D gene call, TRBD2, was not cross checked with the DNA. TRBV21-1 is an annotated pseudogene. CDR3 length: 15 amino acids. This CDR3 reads CASSNCSGEDYEQYF. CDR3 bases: TGTGCCAGCAGCAACTGTTCGGGGGAGGACTACGAGCAGTACTTC.

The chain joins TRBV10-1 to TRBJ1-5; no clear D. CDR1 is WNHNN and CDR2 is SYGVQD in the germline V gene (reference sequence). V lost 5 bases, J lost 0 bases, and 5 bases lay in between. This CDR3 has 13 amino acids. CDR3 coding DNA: TGCGCCAGCAGTCGAAATAGCAATCAGCCCCAGCATTTT. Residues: CASSRNSNQPQHF.

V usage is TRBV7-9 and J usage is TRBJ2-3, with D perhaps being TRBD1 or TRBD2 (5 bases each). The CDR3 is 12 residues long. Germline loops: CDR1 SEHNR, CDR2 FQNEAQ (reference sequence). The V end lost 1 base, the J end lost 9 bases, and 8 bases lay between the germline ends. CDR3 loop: CASSLGGGTQYF. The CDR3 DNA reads TGTGCCAGCAGCTTAGGGGGCGGGACGCAGTATTTT.

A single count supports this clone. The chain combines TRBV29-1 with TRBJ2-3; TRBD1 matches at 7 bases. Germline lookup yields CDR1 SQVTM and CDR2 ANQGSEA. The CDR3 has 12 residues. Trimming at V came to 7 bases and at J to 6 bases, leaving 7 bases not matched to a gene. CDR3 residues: CSAGGTADTQYF. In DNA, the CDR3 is TGCAGCGCCGGTGGGACAGCGGATACGCAGTATTTT.

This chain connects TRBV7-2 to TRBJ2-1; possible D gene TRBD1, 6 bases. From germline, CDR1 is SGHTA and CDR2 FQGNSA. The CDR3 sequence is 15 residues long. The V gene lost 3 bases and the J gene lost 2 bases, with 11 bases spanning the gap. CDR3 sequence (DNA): TGTGCCAGCAGCTTGATGTGGGACACCTACAATGAGCAGTTCTTC. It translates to CASSLMWDTYNEQFF.

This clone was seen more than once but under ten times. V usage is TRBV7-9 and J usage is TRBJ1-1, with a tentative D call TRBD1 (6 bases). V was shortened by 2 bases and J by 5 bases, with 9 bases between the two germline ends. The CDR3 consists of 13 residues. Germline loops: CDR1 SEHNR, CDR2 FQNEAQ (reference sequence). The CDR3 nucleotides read TGTGCCAGCAGCTTACAGGGGAAGACTGAAGCTTTCTTT. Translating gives CASSLQGKTEAFF.

DNA of the CDR3: TGTGCCAGCAGCTTAGCCGGACTAGCGGGGAACAATGAGCAGTTCTTC. It encodes CASSLAGLAGNNEQFF. The V gene is TRBV7-6, the J gene TRBJ2-1, with 12 bases fitting TRBD2. The CDR3 covers 16 residues. The trim removed 0 bases at V and 5 bases at J, leaving 2 bases unmatched. CDR1 is SGHVS and CDR2 is FNYEAQ in the germline V gene.

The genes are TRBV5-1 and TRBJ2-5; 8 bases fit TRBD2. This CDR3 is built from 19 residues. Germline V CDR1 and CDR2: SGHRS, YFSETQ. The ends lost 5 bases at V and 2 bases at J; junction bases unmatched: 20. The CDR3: CASRINVPGGPPLQETQYF. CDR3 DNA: TGCGCCAGCAGAATTAACGTTCCGGGGGGGCCGCCACTGCAAGAGACCCAGTACTTC.

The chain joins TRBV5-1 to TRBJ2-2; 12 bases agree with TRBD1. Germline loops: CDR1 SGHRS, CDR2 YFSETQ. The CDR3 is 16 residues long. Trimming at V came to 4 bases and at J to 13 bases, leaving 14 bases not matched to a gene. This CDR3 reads CASSPEVPGQGAGLFF. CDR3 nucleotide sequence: TGCGCCAGCAGCCCAGAGGTCCCGGGACAGGGGGCCGGGCTGTTTTTT.

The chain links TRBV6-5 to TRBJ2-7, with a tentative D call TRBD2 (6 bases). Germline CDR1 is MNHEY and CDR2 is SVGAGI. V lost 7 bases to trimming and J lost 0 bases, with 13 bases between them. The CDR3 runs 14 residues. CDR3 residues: CASTLTGSSYEQYF. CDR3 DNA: TGTGCCAGCACCTTGACCGGGAGCTCCTACGAGCAGTACTTC.